These T cell receptor beta chains were read from a single sample in a study of blood T cell repertoires in COVID-19. This table comes from immunoSEQ multiplex PCR, and its TCRdb copy is limited to in-frame clones, with some not included. The sample records 16,000 or so clones, 89% being singletons. Sequenced input: peripheral blood. These receptors all stem from an elderly man with acute or convalescent COVID-19. CDR3s include the opening cysteine and the closing phenylalanine or tryptophan. The D gene is left open where the match is weak. Some rows mark clone size as missing; the rest say once, few, many or name a class of expanded clone.

v_call,d_call,j_call,clone_size,cdr3_nt,cdr3_aa
TRBV6-5,TRBD1,TRBJ1-1,-,TGTGCCAGCAGTTACCCGGACAGGACTGAAGCTTTCTTT,CASSYPDRTEAFF
TRBV7-9,TRBD1,TRBJ2-7,few,TGTGCCAGCAGCTTAGCCGGACAGGGGATATACGAGCAGTACTTC,CASSLAGQGIYEQYF
TRBV24-1,-,TRBJ2-1,-,TGTGCCACCAGTGACCCCGACGGGTACAATGAGCAGTTCTTC,CATSDPDGYNEQFF
TRBV9,-,TRBJ2-1,-,TGTGCCAGCAGCGTCACCCCGGACTTAAGGGGGTACAATGAGCAGTTCTTC,CASSVTPDLRGYNEQFF
TRBV5-6,-,TRBJ1-5,large,TGTGCCAGCAGCTTGGGACAGTATCAGCCCCAGCATTTT,CASSLGQYQPQHF
TRBV19,-,TRBJ2-7,-,TGTGCCAGTAGTATATTCAGGGGAGTCTACGAGCAGTACTTC,CASSIFRGVYEQYF
TRBV3-1/TRBV3-2,-,TRBJ2-2,-,TGTGCCAGCAGCCAAAGGGGGAACGGGGAGCTGTTTTTT,CASSQRGNGELFF
TRBV6-5,TRBD1,TRBJ2-5,-,TGTGCCAGCAGTTACTCGACAGGGGGCGATGAGACCCAGTACTTC,CASSYSTGGDETQYF
TRBV7-2,-,TRBJ1-2,once,TGTGCCAGCAGCTTGGGGGCGGCTCACTATGGCTACACCTTC,CASSLGAAHYGYTF
TRBV19,TRBD1,TRBJ1-5,-,TGTGCCAGTAGTAGACAGGGGGCAAGAGGTCAGCCCCAGCATTTT,CASSRQGARGQPQHF
TRBV19,TRBD1,TRBJ1-4,-,TGTGCCAGTAGTCCTACCGGGACAGGGTCTGAAAAACTGTTTTTT,CASSPTGTGSEKLFF
TRBV30,-,TRBJ2-1,-,TGTGCCTGGACGTCAGGGGTGCCCTACAATGAGCAGTTCTTC,CAWTSGVPYNEQFF
TRBV6-5,TRBD1,TRBJ2-3,-,TGTGCCAGCAGAGGGACAGCCACAGATACGCAGTATTTT,CASRGTATDTQYF
TRBV4-1,-,TRBJ2-7,-,TGCGCCAGCAGCTTGAACCCGAGCTCCTACGAGCAGTACTTC,CASSLNPSSYEQYF
TRBV19,-,TRBJ2-5,-,TGTGCCAGTAGTAGTTCCGGGAAAGAGACCCAGTACTTC,CASSSSGKETQYF
TRBV29-1,-,TRBJ2-3,few,TGCAGCGTGCCAAAGGGGACACCCACAGATACGCAGTATTTT,CSVPKGTPTDTQYF